The next 2 T cell receptor beta chains were all read from a single sample in a study of neoadjuvant nivolumab and ipilimumab in lung cancer. Profiling relied on immunoSEQ multiplex PCR, and the TCRdb table lists in-frame clones only, not all of them. Of about 8,800 clones detected, over 75% appear once; the ten largest clones hold more than 7.5%. Source: tumor tissue, taken after neoadjuvant nivolumab, alone or with ipilimumab, at or shortly before surgery. The receptors derive from an adult with non-small cell lung cancer.

This clone has a single count. V is TRBV5-1 and J is TRBJ1-1; D might be TRBD1 (5 bases). CDR3 length equals 15 residues. The germline V and J ends were trimmed by 4 bases and 4 bases, with 17 bases remaining between them. CDR1 is SGHRS, CDR2 YFSETQ, per germline. CDR3 bases: TGCGCCAGCAGCCCCGTAGCGGGGGAGGGCACTGAAGCTTTCTTT. Its protein is CASSPVAGEGTEAFF. The full variable domain, completed using reference TRBV5-1 and TRBJ1-1, is KAGVTQTPRYLIKTRGQQVTLSCSPISGHRSVSWYQQTPGQGLQFLFEYFSETQRNKGNFPGRFSGRQFSNSRSEMNVSTLELGDSALYLCASSPVAGEGTEAFFGQGTRLTVV.

This clone has only one observation. The rearrangement uses TRBV30 and TRBJ1-1, with 9 bases aligning to TRBD1. The CDR3 is 12 residues long. Germline CDR1 and CDR2: GTSNPN and SVGIG (reference sequence). Losses at the gene ends were 5 bases for V and 10 bases for J; bases not matched to a gene: 8. The CDR3 reads CAWDRGAGGAFF. The CDR3 DNA sequence: TGTGCCTGGGACAGGGGGGCCGGCGGAGCTTTCTTT.